A selection of T cell receptor beta chains follows, all from one sample in a study of blood T cells in healthy people across ages. TCRdb analysed the 5' RACE reads with MiXCR anew, one entry per CDR3 protein. The data contain about 830,000 distinct CDR3 sequences, more than 45% of them seen just once; the ten biggest clones take up roughly 22%. The sample taken for sequencing was blood. The receptors were sampled from a man aged 30 to 39 in good health. Each CDR3 is given with its conserved first and last residue. Each record gives: clone size, J gene, V gene, D gene, CDR3 protein, CDR3 DNA. The D gene is left open where the match is weak. Expanded clones are given a class, and other clones once, few, many or no size at all.

clone size: .; J gene: TRBJ2-3; V gene: TRBV7-8; D gene: .; CDR3 protein: CASSLWQRSSDTQYF; CDR3 DNA: TGTGCCAGCAGCTTATGGCAGCGGAGTTCAGATACGCAGTATTTT
clone size: few; J gene: TRBJ2-7; V gene: TRBV20-1; D gene: TRBD2; CDR3 protein: CSARGVLAVTYEQYF; CDR3 DNA: TGCAGTGCTAGAGGCGTGCTAGCGGTAACTTACGAGCAGTACTTC
clone size: .; J gene: TRBJ2-3; V gene: TRBV4-2; D gene: TRBD2; CDR3 protein: CASSLLAGDSDTQYF; CDR3 DNA: TGTGCCAGCAGCCTACTAGCGGGAGACTCAGATACGCAGTATTTT
clone size: few; J gene: TRBJ1-6; V gene: TRBV9; D gene: .; CDR3 protein: CASSVRSLANSPLHF; CDR3 DNA: TGTGCCAGCAGCGTACGGTCCCTTGCGAATTCACCCCTCCACTTT
clone size: few; J gene: TRBJ1-2; V gene: TRBV7-2; D gene: .; CDR3 protein: CAGQGNYGYTF; CDR3 DNA: TGTGCCGGCCAGGGGAACTATGGCTACACCTTC
clone size: many; J gene: TRBJ2-3; V gene: TRBV7-2; D gene: TRBD2; CDR3 protein: CASSQGLASTDTQYF; CDR3 DNA: TGTGCCAGCAGCCAAGGACTAGCGAGCACAGATACGCAGTATTTT
clone size: .; J gene: TRBJ2-7; V gene: TRBV5-1; D gene: TRBD2; CDR3 protein: CASSSREGRSYEQYF; CDR3 DNA: TGCGCCAGCAGCTCCCGGGAGGGGAGATCCTACGAGCAGTACTTC
clone size: few; J gene: TRBJ2-3; V gene: TRBV15; D gene: .; CDR3 protein: CATSRALMSRTDTQYF; CDR3 DNA: TGTGCCACCAGCAGAGCTTTGATGTCCCGCACAGATACGCAGTATTTT
clone size: .; J gene: TRBJ2-1; V gene: TRBV11-2; D gene: TRBD2; CDR3 protein: CASSSMPGLAGGSERFF; CDR3 DNA: TGTGCCAGCAGCTCGATGCCGGGACTAGCGGGAGGAAGTGAGCGGTTCTTC
clone size: .; J gene: TRBJ2-3; V gene: TRBV2; D gene: TRBD1; CDR3 protein: CASSLRGQGATDTQYF; CDR3 DNA: TGTGCCAGCAGTCTACGGGGACAGGGTGCAACAGATACGCAGTATTTT
clone size: .; J gene: TRBJ1-2; V gene: TRBV18; D gene: TRBD1; CDR3 protein: CATEPGGRDGYTF; CDR3 DNA: TGTGCCACGGAACCAGGGGGCCGGGATGGCTACACCTTC
clone size: .; J gene: TRBJ2-1; V gene: TRBV5-8; D gene: .; CDR3 protein: CASRPKDRGVSEQFF; CDR3 DNA: TGTGCCAGCAGACCCAAGGATAGGGGTGTTAGTGAGCAGTTCTTC
clone size: few; J gene: TRBJ1-1; V gene: TRBV20-1; D gene: TRBD1; CDR3 protein: CSARGHEQGAYTEAFF; CDR3 DNA: TGCAGTGCTAGAGGCCACGAACAGGGGGCGTACACTGAAGCTTTCTTT
clone size: few; J gene: TRBJ2-7; V gene: TRBV11-1; D gene: .; CDR3 protein: CASSAGQRGFPSYEQYF; CDR3 DNA: TGTGCCAGCAGCGCGGGACAGAGAGGGTTCCCATCCTACGAGCAGTACTTC
clone size: few; J gene: TRBJ2-6; V gene: TRBV20-1; D gene: .; CDR3 protein: CSARDARSGANVLTF; CDR3 DNA: TGCAGTGCTAGAGATGCCCGGTCTGGGGCCAACGTCCTGACTTTC
clone size: .; J gene: TRBJ2-7; V gene: TRBV6-2/TRBV6-3; D gene: TRBD1; CDR3 protein: CASSYWNRGQYEQYF; CDR3 DNA: TGTGCCAGCAGTTATTGGAACAGGGGGCAGTACGAGCAGTACTTC
clone size: .; J gene: TRBJ2-5; V gene: TRBV20-1; D gene: TRBD2; CDR3 protein: CSASGTSGGQETQYF; CDR3 DNA: TGCAGTGCTAGTGGCACTAGCGGGGGCCAAGAGACCCAGTACTTC
clone size: once; J gene: TRBJ2-3; V gene: TRBV29-1; D gene: TRBD1; CDR3 protein: CSVPMTGSWTDTQYF; CDR3 DNA: TGCAGCGTTCCTATGACAGGGTCGTGGACAGATACGCAGTATTTT
clone size: few; J gene: TRBJ1-6; V gene: TRBV7-2; D gene: .; CDR3 protein: CASSYTNSPLHF; CDR3 DNA: TGTGCCAGCAGCTATACAAATTCACCCCTCCACTTT
clone size: .; J gene: TRBJ1-2; V gene: TRBV11-2; D gene: .; CDR3 protein: CASSLGRGAIDGYTF; CDR3 DNA: TGTGCCAGCAGCTTAGGGCGGGGGGCGATTGATGGCTACACCTTC
clone size: .; J gene: TRBJ1-3; V gene: TRBV29-1; D gene: .; CDR3 protein: CSAGGTGSGNTIYF; CDR3 DNA: TGCAGCGCCGGGGGTACAGGCTCTGGAAACACCATATATTTT
clone size: .; J gene: TRBJ1-5; V gene: TRBV6-1; D gene: .; CDR3 protein: CASMIMESDQPQHF; CDR3 DNA: TGTGCCAGCATGATTATGGAGTCGGATCAGCCCCAGCATTTT
clone size: few; J gene: TRBJ2-5; V gene: TRBV6-2/TRBV6-3; D gene: .; CDR3 protein: CASSYKQGETQYF; CDR3 DNA: TGTGCCAGCAGTTACAAACAGGGAGAGACCCAGTACTTC
clone size: .; J gene: TRBJ2-1; V gene: TRBV7-3; D gene: .; CDR3 protein: CASSLGELPIDREYNEQFF; CDR3 DNA: TGTGCCAGCAGCTTAGGTGAACTCCCTATTGATCGGGAATACAATGAGCAGTTCTTC
clone size: .; J gene: TRBJ1-6; V gene: TRBV20-1; D gene: .; CDR3 protein: CSAKTEGFNSPLHF; CDR3 DNA: TGCAGTGCTAAGACAGAGGGTTTTAATTCACCCCTCCACTTT
clone size: .; J gene: TRBJ1-2; V gene: TRBV2; D gene: TRBD1; CDR3 protein: CASPHGTVGRYTF; CDR3 DNA: TGTGCCAGCCCCCACGGGACAGTAGGAAGGTACACCTTC
clone size: .; J gene: TRBJ2-7; V gene: TRBV6-2/TRBV6-3; D gene: .; CDR3 protein: CAIAPWGRYEQYF; CDR3 DNA: TGTGCCATCGCGCCGTGGGGACGCTACGAGCAGTACTTC
clone size: few; J gene: TRBJ1-1; V gene: TRBV20-1; D gene: .; CDR3 protein: CSAREQSHSWNTEAFF; CDR3 DNA: TGCAGTGCTAGAGAACAGTCCCATAGTTGGAACACTGAAGCTTTCTTT
clone size: few; J gene: TRBJ2-1; V gene: TRBV7-2; D gene: .; CDR3 protein: CASSFQTGPGGGWQFF; CDR3 DNA: TGTGCCAGCAGCTTCCAGACTGGGCCGGGGGGCGGATGGCAGTTCTTC
clone size: few; J gene: TRBJ1-2; V gene: TRBV7-2; D gene: .; CDR3 protein: CASSVVQETGYTF; CDR3 DNA: TGTGCCAGCAGCGTAGTTCAGGAGACTGGCTACACCTTC
clone size: few; J gene: TRBJ2-7; V gene: TRBV4-3; D gene: .; CDR3 protein: CASSQDRGMGYEQYF; CDR3 DNA: TGCGCCAGCAGCCAAGATAGAGGGATGGGCTACGAGCAGTACTTC
clone size: .; J gene: TRBJ1-4; V gene: TRBV28; D gene: .; CDR3 protein: CASSSRTADEKLFF; CDR3 DNA: TGTGCCAGCAGTTCCCGGACAGCGGATGAAAAACTGTTTTTT
clone size: few; J gene: TRBJ1-2; V gene: TRBV10-3; D gene: .; CDR3 protein: CATDAGGGYGYTF; CDR3 DNA: TGTGCCACCGACGCCGGAGGGGGCTATGGCTACACCTTC